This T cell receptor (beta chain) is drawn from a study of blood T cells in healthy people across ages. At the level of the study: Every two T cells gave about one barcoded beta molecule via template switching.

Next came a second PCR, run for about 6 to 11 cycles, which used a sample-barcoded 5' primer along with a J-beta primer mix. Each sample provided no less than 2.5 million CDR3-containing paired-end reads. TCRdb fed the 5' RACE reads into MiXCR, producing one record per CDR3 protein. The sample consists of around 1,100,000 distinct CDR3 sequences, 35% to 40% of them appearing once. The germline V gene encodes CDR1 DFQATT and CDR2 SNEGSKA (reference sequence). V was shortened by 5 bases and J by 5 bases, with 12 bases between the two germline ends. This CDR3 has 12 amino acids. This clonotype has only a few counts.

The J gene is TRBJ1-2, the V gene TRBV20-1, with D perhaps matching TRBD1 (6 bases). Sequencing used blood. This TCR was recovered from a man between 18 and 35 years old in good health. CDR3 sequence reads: CSAPGTPYGYTF. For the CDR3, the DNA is TGCAGTGCTCCCGGGACACCTTATGGCTACACCTTC.